A selection of T cell receptor beta chains follows, all from one sample in a study of blood T cell repertoires in COVID-19. Method: immunoSEQ multiplex PCR; TCRdb's copy keeps in-frame clones and lacks some. The sample lists a few hundred thousand clones, roughly 90% occurring once. The material sequenced was PBMCs or T cells enriched from blood (not recorded which). The origin of the receptors is a young man with acute COVID-19. Each CDR3 is given with its conserved first and last residue. A D gene is named only where the DNA matches it firmly. Clone sizes are given selectively: once, few, many, or a class where the clone is expanded.

J gene	D gene	V gene	clone size	CDR3 DNA	CDR3 protein
TRBJ2-7	TRBD2	TRBV30	NA	TGTGCCTGGATGAAGCGGGACGGATCCTACGAGCAGTACTTC	CAWMKRDGSYEQYF
TRBJ2-1	TRBD2	TRBV20-1	NA	TGCAGTGCGAGCGGGAACAATGAGCAGTTCTTC	CSASGNNEQFF
TRBJ2-1	NA	TRBV6-1	NA	TGTGCCAGCAGTGAAGTCGGGGTTGATGAGCAGTTCTTC	CASSEVGVDEQFF
TRBJ2-7	NA	TRBV5-1	once	TGCGCCAGCAGCTTGAGGGCCCCCGGGTCCTTAGGGGCCGAGCAGTACTTC	CASSLRAPGSLGAEQYF
TRBJ1-2	TRBD1	TRBV6-1	few	TGTGCCAGCAGTGAAGCGACAGGGGGTGGTGGCTACACCTTC	CASSEATGGGGYTF
TRBJ1-2	NA	TRBV12-3/TRBV12-4	NA	TGTGCCAGCAGTTTGCCGCTACTCTATGGCTACACCTTC	CASSLPLLYGYTF
TRBJ2-1	TRBD2	TRBV11-2	NA	TGTGCCAGCAGTTACAGTCGGACTAGCGGGATCAATGAGCAGTTCTTC	CASSYSRTSGINEQFF
TRBJ2-1	NA	TRBV12-3/TRBV12-4	once	TGTGCCAGCAGTCCTTCCCACAATGAGCAGTTCTTC	CASSPSHNEQFF
TRBJ1-4	NA	TRBV23-1	NA	TGCGCCAGCAGTCGGGCAGATGCAACTAATGAAAAACTGTTTTTT	CASSRADATNEKLFF
TRBJ1-5	NA	TRBV7-2	once	TGTGCCAGCAGGGGGGACACGGTACTTCAGCCCCAGCATTTT	CASRGDTVLQPQHF
TRBJ2-1	TRBD1	TRBV9	few	TGTGCCAGCAGCCTACCCCGGACAGGGAACTCCTACAATGAGCAGTTCTTC	CASSLPRTGNSYNEQFF
TRBJ1-4	NA	TRBV7-2	NA	TGTGCCAGCACCACAGGGCCGGGTAATGAAAAACTGTTTTTT	CASTTGPGNEKLFF
TRBJ1-2	NA	TRBV5-4	few	TGTGCCAGCAGCTTGGTTGGGCAGAACTATGGCTACACCTTC	CASSLVGQNYGYTF
TRBJ2-1	NA	TRBV13	NA	TGTGCCAGCAGCACGCTAGCGAGCAATGAGCAGTTCTTC	CASSTLASNEQFF
TRBJ2-6	TRBD1	TRBV4-2	NA	TGTGCCAGCAGCCAAGCGGGACAGGGGAGTTCTGGGGCCAACGTCCTGACTTTC	CASSQAGQGSSGANVLTF
TRBJ2-5	NA	TRBV11-3	NA	TGTGCCAGCAGCCTTGGGCCCTGGGAGACCCAGTACTTC	CASSLGPWETQYF
TRBJ1-5	TRBD1	TRBV18	NA	TGTGCCAGCTCACCAGAGAGAGGGGGCAAGCAGCCCCAGCATTTT	CASSPERGGKQPQHF
TRBJ2-7	TRBD1	TRBV5-8	NA	TGTGCCAGCAGCTGGGGACAGGGGACTTCCTACGAGCAGTACTTC	CASSWGQGTSYEQYF
TRBJ1-2	TRBD1	TRBV27	NA	TGTGCCAGCCCCGGGACAGGGTTGTATGGCTACACCTTC	CASPGTGLYGYTF
TRBJ1-1	TRBD1	TRBV6-6	NA	TGTGCCAGCAGTCAGAGACAGGGGTCCACTGAAGCTTTCTTT	CASSQRQGSTEAFF
TRBJ1-5	NA	TRBV5-1	NA	TGCGCCAGCAGCTTGGTTGCAGGGCAGCCCCAGCATTTT	CASSLVAGQPQHF
TRBJ2-1	TRBD2	TRBV9	NA	TGTGCCAGCAGCGTAGCTGGTAGCGGGGGATACAATGAGCAGTTCTTC	CASSVAGSGGYNEQFF
TRBJ2-7	TRBD1	TRBV27	NA	TGTGCCAGCAGTTCGGGACAGGGGTCTGCCTACGAGCAGTACTTC	CASSSGQGSAYEQYF
TRBJ2-7	TRBD2	TRBV4-1	few	TGCGCCAGCAGCCTAACGCCGGGAGGCGAGCAGTACTTC	CASSLTPGGEQYF
TRBJ2-5	TRBD2	TRBV6-4	NA	TGTGCCAGCAGTGACTCGCGACTAGCGGGAGGAGAGACCCAGTACTTC	CASSDSRLAGGETQYF
TRBJ2-6	NA	TRBV13	NA	TGTGCCAGCAGTTCCGGGAGTGGCGGAGCTGGGGCCAACGTCCTGACTTTC	CASSSGSGGAGANVLTF
TRBJ1-6	TRBD1	TRBV3-1/TRBV3-2	NA	TGTGCCAGCAGCCAAGAAATAGGGACAGCTAATTCACCCCTCCACTTT	CASSQEIGTANSPLHF
TRBJ1-2	TRBD1	TRBV6-5	NA	TGTGCCAGCAGTTACGGCCCGACAGGGGATTACACCTTC	CASSYGPTGDYTF
TRBJ1-1	NA	TRBV9	NA	TGTGCCAGCAGCGTAGCCCCCACAGGCTTCACTGAAGCTTTCTTT	CASSVAPTGFTEAFF
TRBJ2-7	NA	TRBV20-1	NA	TGCAGTGCTAGAAAAGAGGTGGAGTACTTC	CSARKEVEYF
TRBJ2-3	TRBD2	TRBV4-1	NA	TGCGCCAGCAGCCAGGTGACTAGCGGGAGTATTAACACAGATACGCAGTATTTT	CASSQVTSGSINTDTQYF
TRBJ2-7	NA	TRBV28	NA	TGTGCCAGCAGTTACCAGGCCTCCTTCTACGAGCAGTACTTC	CASSYQASFYEQYF
TRBJ1-2	NA	TRBV30	NA	TGTGCCTGGAGCTCGGCGGTTGGAGGCTACACCTTC	CAWSSAVGGYTF
TRBJ1-5	NA	TRBV6-2/TRBV6-3	NA	TGTGCCAGCAGTTGGGCGAATCAGCCCCAGCATTTT	CASSWANQPQHF
TRBJ2-5	TRBD1	TRBV27	NA	TGTGCCAGCAGTTTAAGCTGGACAGGGTCTCCTGAGACCCAGTACTTC	CASSLSWTGSPETQYF
TRBJ2-7	NA	TRBV3-1/TRBV3-2	NA	TGTGCCAGCAGCCCGAGCGACCGCTCCTACGAGCAGTACTTC	CASSPSDRSYEQYF
TRBJ1-1	NA	TRBV28	NA	TGTGCCAGCAGTCCCCACACTATGAACACTGAAGCTTTCTTT	CASSPHTMNTEAFF
TRBJ2-6	TRBD1	TRBV6-1	NA	TGTGCCAGCAGTGAAATGTCTAGGACAGGTAAAATCTCTGGGGCCAACGTCCTGACTTTC	CASSEMSRTGKISGANVLTF
TRBJ2-3	TRBD2	TRBV9	once	TGTGCCAGCAGCGCCGGGACTAGCGGGAGTTCAGATACGCAGTATTTT	CASSAGTSGSSDTQYF
TRBJ1-4	TRBD1	TRBV6-5	once	TGTGCCAGCAGTATGACAGGGGGCAGTGAAAAACTGTTTTTT	CASSMTGGSEKLFF
TRBJ2-5	NA	TRBV2	NA	TGTGCCAGTAACGAGGGGGAAAAGGAGACCCAGTACTTC	CASNEGEKETQYF
TRBJ2-2	TRBD1	TRBV7-2	NA	TGTGCCAGCAGCTCGCTGGACAGGGGTTATACCGGGGAGCTGTTTTTT	CASSSLDRGYTGELFF
TRBJ2-7	TRBD2	TRBV6-1	NA	TGTGCCAGCAGTGAACTAGCGGCCTACGAGCAGTACTTC	CASSELAAYEQYF
TRBJ1-2	NA	TRBV9	once	TGTGCCAGCAGCGACGACAGTTATGGCTACACCTTC	CASSDDSYGYTF
TRBJ1-2	TRBD1	TRBV24-1	few	TGTGCCACCAGCACAGGGGGAGGCTATGGCTACACCTTC	CATSTGGGYGYTF
TRBJ2-1	TRBD2	TRBV7-9	NA	TGTGCCAGCAGCTTAGCGCGGTCTAGCGGGAGAGGAAATGAGCAGTTCTTC	CASSLARSSGRGNEQFF
TRBJ1-1	NA	TRBV5-1	NA	TGCGCCAGCAGGGAAGCTCCTTTGGGGGGAGGGATGAACACTGAAGCTTTCTTT	CASREAPLGGGMNTEAFF
TRBJ2-1	TRBD2	TRBV28	NA	TGTGCCGGAGGACTAGCGGGAGGATATGAGCAGTTCTTC	CAGGLAGGYEQFF
TRBJ2-7	TRBD1	TRBV13	NA	TGTGCCAGCAGCCGGACAGGGAACGAGCAGTACTTC	CASSRTGNEQYF